Listed here are 20 T cell receptor beta chains from one sample, sequenced in a study of blood T cell repertoires in COVID-19. Data came from immunoSEQ multiplex PCR; TCRdb stores just in-frame clones and leaves some out. The sample has approximately 52,000 clones; about 90% are singletons. The sample was peripheral blood. These receptors all come from a human donor with active COVID-19. The donor label of this sample is uncertain.

The genes are TRBV7-2 and TRBJ2-1; possibly TRBD1 for D (6 bases). The V and J ends lost 7 bases and 5 bases respectively, with 12 bases between them. The CDR3 runs 13 residues. The germline CDR1 and CDR2 sequences are SGHTA and FQGNSA. The CDR3 region is CASIVQGNNEQFF. In DNA form, the CDR3 reads TGTGCCAGCATTGTACAGGGAAACAATGAGCAGTTCTTC.

The CDR3 is CASTSPGGGTYEQYF. The CDR3, as DNA: TGTGCCAGCACTTCGCCGGGCGGGGGGACCTACGAGCAGTACTTC. This rearrangement joins TRBV2 to TRBJ2-7; 8 positions match TRBD2. This CDR3 contains 15 residues. V shed 7 bases and J 2 bases; nucleotides not matched to a gene: 10. Germline V gene sequence: CDR1 SNHLY, CDR2 FYNNEI.

The CDR3 nucleotides read TGTGCCAGCAGTTCCCACCATAGGGGGCCGATGGATACGCAGTATTTT. Protein sequence: CASSSHHRGPMDTQYF. The chain combines TRBV6-2 or TRBV6-3 with TRBJ2-3; TRBD1 matches 7 bases. V shed 4 bases and J 6 bases; nucleotides not matched to a gene: 13. CDR3 length: 16 amino acids. Per germline, CDR1 MNHEY and CDR2 SVGEGT.

V and J are TRBV6-6 and TRBJ1-1; a weak D match, TRBD1 (5 bases). CDR1 is MNHNY and CDR2 is SVGAGI in the germline V gene (reference sequence). The CDR3 loop spans 14 amino acids. V was pared by 10 bases and J by 2 bases, with 17 bases between. The CDR3: CATIVGGSNTEAFF. The CDR3 DNA follows: TGTGCCACCATCGTCGGGGGATCAAACACTGAAGCTTTCTTT.

The gene calls are TRBV20-1 and TRBJ1-1; D call uncertain. The ends were cut back, 3 bases at V and 1 base at J, with 21 bases in the middle. The CDR3 runs to 17 residues. The germline gives CDR1 DFQATT, CDR2 SNEGSKA (reference sequence). This chain's CDR3 is CSASKAGYGPTNTEAFF. Written as DNA, the CDR3 is TGCAGTGCTAGTAAGGCAGGTTATGGGCCAACGAACACTGAAGCTTTCTTT.

The chain uses TRBV4-1 and TRBJ2-7, with D perhaps matching TRBD1 (6 bases). CDR1 and CDR2 (germline): MGHRA, YSYEKL. This CDR3 comprises 13 residues. V shed 3 bases and J shed 3 bases, with 9 bases lying between them. As DNA, the CDR3 is TGCGCCAGCAGCCAGCAACAGGGCTACGAGCAGTACTTC. This encodes CASSQQQGYEQYF.

The chain recombines TRBV13 with TRBJ2-3; the match to TRBD2 covers 8 bases. Trimming removed 0 bases from V and 4 bases from J; junction bases left unmatched: 6. The CDR3 loop spans 16 amino acids. Germline CDR1 and CDR2: PRHDT and FYEKMQ (reference sequence). CDR3 region: CASSLGVAGWADTQYF. DNA for the CDR3: TGTGCCAGCAGCTTAGGTGTAGCGGGGTGGGCAGATACGCAGTATTTT.

This chain joins TRBV5-6 and TRBJ1-5, with D perhaps TRBD1 (5 bases). V lost 1 base to trimming and J lost 6 bases, with 17 bases between them. Germline CDR1 reads SGHDT; CDR2 reads YYEEEE. This CDR3 is 16 amino acids long. As DNA, the CDR3 is TGTGCCAGCAGCTTGTTTTTGGTAGGGGTTGGTCAGCCCCAGCATTTT. Its protein product is CASSLFLVGVGQPQHF.

J is TRBJ1-1 and V is TRBV6-5, with 7 bases aligning to TRBD1. CDR1 is MNHEY, CDR2 SVGAGI, per germline. V lost 2 bases and J lost 1; bases outside the gene matches: 1. The CDR3 contains 14 residues. CDR3 bases: TGTGCCAGCAGTTACGACAGGGCGAACACTGAAGCTTTCTTT. As protein: CASSYDRANTEAFF.

The gene calls are TRBV2 and TRBJ2-3, with 11 bases fitting TRBD2. This CDR3 contains 14 residues. After removal of 5 bases from V and 6 bases from J, the junction contained 4 bases not matched to a gene. Germline V CDR1 and CDR2: SNHLY, FYNNEI. The CDR3 loop is CASSLSGGADTQYF. The CDR3 bases are TGTGCCAGCAGTCTTAGCGGGGGGGCGGATACGCAGTATTTT.

The rearrangement joins TRBV12-3 or TRBV12-4 to TRBJ1-1; D remains unclear. The CDR3 contains 13 residues. V was cut by 5 bases and J by 4 bases, with 11 bases left in between. CDR3 region: CASSPTGSTEAFF. The CDR3 coding sequence is TGTGCCAGCAGTCCTACGGGGAGCACTGAAGCTTTCTTT.

V and J are TRBV28 and TRBJ2-2, with TRBD1 matching over 10 bases. Germline V gene data show CDR1 as MDHEN and CDR2 as SYDVKM. The CDR3 loop spans 16 amino acids. Trimming at V came to 3 bases and at J to 5 bases, leaving 6 bases not matched to a gene. Here the CDR3 DNA reads TGTGCCAGCAGTTTCGGGGACAGGGGTCGGACCGGGGAGCTGTTTTTT. Its translation is CASSFGDRGRTGELFF.

The chain carries TRBV27 and TRBJ2-3, with 9 positions matching TRBD2. Germline CDR1 and CDR2: MNHEY and SMNVEV (reference sequence). V shed 7 bases and J 2 bases; nucleotides not matched to a gene: 7. This CDR3 has 15 amino acids. The CDR3 DNA reads as TGTGCCAGCAACTTTAGCGGGGGATACACAGATACGCAGTATTTT. It is translated as CASNFSGGYTDTQYF.

The CDR3 coding sequence is TGTGCCAGCAGCTTAGATAGTTCTCCCCAGCATTTT. Translating gives CASSLDSSPQHF. This sequence joins TRBV7-9 and TRBJ1-5; D gene ambiguous. From germline, CDR1 is SEHNR and CDR2 FQNEAQ (reference sequence). V dropped 1 base and J dropped 10 bases, with 8 bases sitting between them. The CDR3 has 12 amino acids.

The chain employs TRBV4-3 and TRBJ2-7; 12 nucleotides align to TRBD1. CDR1 and CDR2 (germline): LGHNA, YSLEER. Trimming took 3 bases from V and 3 from J; bases not matched to a gene: 3. The CDR3 covers 15 residues. The CDR3 DNA is TGCGCCAGCAGCCAGGGACAGGGGGCTGGCTACGAGCAGTACTTC. Its translation is CASSQGQGAGYEQYF.

This sequence joins TRBV4-2 and TRBJ2-2; 8 bases agree with TRBD2. CDR1 and CDR2 (germline): LGHNA, YNFKEQ. The V segment lost 4 bases and the J segment 6 bases; nucleotides outside the gene matches: 7. The CDR3 length is 15 residues. CDR3 protein: CASSPPAGGAGELFF. DNA for the CDR3: TGTGCCAGCAGCCCCCCCGCGGGGGGAGCCGGGGAGCTGTTTTTT.

Note on this clone: This sample includes further DNA sequences coding for the same CDR3. This rearrangement joins TRBV19 to TRBJ2-2; 8 bases line up with TRBD2. The CDR3 contains 15 residues. Trimming at V came to 2 bases and at J to 3 bases, leaving 2 bases not matched to a gene. The V gene's germline CDR1 is LNHDA and CDR2 SQIVND (reference sequence). DNA for the CDR3: TGTGCCAGTAGTATAACCGGGGGGGACACCGGGGAGCTGTTTTTT. As protein: CASSITGGDTGELFF. The full variable domain, in which reference TRBV19 and TRBJ2-2 provide the parts outside the CDR3, is DGGITQSPKYLFRKEGQNVTLSCEQNLNHDAMYWYRQDPGQGLRLIYYSQIVNDFQKGDIAEGYSVSREKKESFPLTVTSAQKNPTAFYLCASSITGGDTGELFFGEGSRLTVL.

The gene calls are TRBV3-1 (or the pseudogene TRBV3-2) and TRBJ1-2; 7 bases map to TRBD1. The CDR3 runs 14 residues. The germline gives CDR1 LGHDT, CDR2 YNNKEL (reference sequence). V gave up 6 bases and J gave up 4 bases; unmatched junction bases: 8. This CDR3 is CASSRRQGAYGYTF. As DNA, the CDR3 is TGTGCCAGCAGTCGTCGACAGGGAGCCTATGGCTACACCTTC.

The chain combines TRBV18 with TRBJ2-7; 10 bases agree with TRBD1. Germline loops: CDR1 KGHSH, CDR2 LQKENI. V shed 3 bases, J shed 2 bases, and the junction held 7 bases outside the gene matches. The CDR3 is 16 residues long. This CDR3 reads CASSPSGQGGAYEQYF. The DNA of the CDR3 is TGTGCCAGCTCACCTTCCGGACAGGGGGGAGCCTACGAGCAGTACTTC. The variable domain in full, completed from reference TRBV18 and TRBJ2-7, reads NAGVMQNPRHLVRRRGQEARLRCSPMKGHSHVYWYRQLPEEGLKFMVYLQKENIIDESGMPKERFSAEFPKEGPSILRIQQVVRGDSAAYFCASSPSGQGGAYEQYFGPGTRLTVT.

This clone was found once. The chain couples TRBV24-1 to TRBJ2-7, with a possible D match to TRBD1 (5 bases). V shed 1 base and J shed 5 bases, with 11 bases lying between them. CDR3 size: 14 residues. The germline V gene encodes CDR1 KGHDR and CDR2 SFDVKD. The CDR3 sequence: CATSDFTGGNEQYF. The CDR3 DNA reads TGTGCCACCAGTGATTTTACAGGCGGTAACGAGCAGTACTTC.